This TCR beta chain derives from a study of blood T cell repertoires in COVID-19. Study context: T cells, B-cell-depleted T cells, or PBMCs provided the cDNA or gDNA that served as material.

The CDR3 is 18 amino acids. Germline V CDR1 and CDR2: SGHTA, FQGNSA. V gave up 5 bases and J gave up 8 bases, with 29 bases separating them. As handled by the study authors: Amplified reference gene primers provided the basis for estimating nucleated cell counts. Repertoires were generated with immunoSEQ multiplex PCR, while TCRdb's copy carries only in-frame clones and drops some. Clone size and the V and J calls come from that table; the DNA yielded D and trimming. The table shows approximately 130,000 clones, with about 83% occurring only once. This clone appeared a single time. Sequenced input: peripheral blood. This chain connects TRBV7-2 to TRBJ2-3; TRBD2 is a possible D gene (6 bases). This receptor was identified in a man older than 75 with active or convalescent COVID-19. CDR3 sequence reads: CASSQASIQGGDVSTQYF. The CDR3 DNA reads TGTGCCAGCAGCCAAGCTTCTATTCAGGGAGGCGACGTCTCTACGCAGTATTTT.